This passage covers 17 T cell receptor beta chains from one sample sequenced in a study of OX40 agonist ivuxolimab in advanced cancers. Assay: immunoSEQ multiplex PCR; the TCRdb copy retains only in-frame clones and omits some. The table has around 90,000 clones, 87% seen once. This material consisted of CD4+ or CD8+ T cells sorted from blood, taken in a trial of the OX40 agonist ivuxolimab. The receptors shown here come from an adult with an advanced solid tumor such as melanoma, head and neck, liver or kidney cancer.

The chain combines TRBV6-5 with TRBJ1-3, with 7 bases that match TRBD1. The germline CDR1 and CDR2 sequences are MNHEY and SVGAGI. This CDR3 is built from 14 residues. V lost 10 bases and J lost 0; bases outside the gene matches: 6. CDR3 loop: CATKGQASGNTIYF. As DNA, the CDR3 is TGTGCCACTAAAGGACAGGCCTCTGGAAACACCATATATTTT.

Comment on this clone: A junction boundary mismatches the germline segment, possibly from a read error. The chain employs TRBV2 and TRBJ2-4; 11 bases are a match to TRBD1. The germline V gene has CDR1 SNHLY and CDR2 FYNNEI. This CDR3 is built from 11 residues. Here the CDR3 reads CASSGGDRGDF. CDR3 coding DNA: TGTGCCAGCAGTGGAGGGGACAGGGGGGACTTC.

V gene TRBV4-1 combines with J gene TRBJ1-4; 9 bases map to TRBD1. The CDR3 totals 15 residues. Germline CDR1 MGHRA, CDR2 YSYEKL. With V trimmed by 4 bases and J by 7 bases, 7 bases remained unmatched. CDR3 loop: CASSPAGTGREKLFF. CDR3 DNA: TGCGCCAGCAGCCCGGCCGGGACAGGGCGTGAAAAACTGTTTTTT.

This rearrangement joins TRBV7-9 to TRBJ2-2, with D possibly matching TRBD1 (6 bases). The CDR3 has 16 residues. The V gene's germline CDR1 is SEHNR and CDR2 FQNEAQ (reference sequence). Trimming removed 5 bases from V and 5 bases from J, with 18 bases in between. The CDR3 loop is CASSRSGPRGTGELFF. CDR3 nucleotide sequence: TGTGCCAGCAGCAGGTCGGGGCCGAGGGGGACCGGGGAGCTGTTTTTT.

This chain's CDR3 is CASSLETGADSPLHF. DNA for the CDR3: TGTGCCAGCAGCTTAGAAACAGGGGCGGATTCACCCCTCCACTTT. The chain couples TRBV7-2 to TRBJ1-6, with 7 bases lining up with TRBD1. This CDR3 spans 15 amino acids. V gave up 1 base and J gave up 8 bases; unmatched junction bases: 5. Germline V gene sequence: CDR1 SGHTA, CDR2 FQGNSA.

The chain carries TRBV27 and TRBJ2-5; D is unclear. V lost 3 bases and J 5 bases, leaving 10 bases between the germline ends. The CDR3 has 13 amino acids. Germline loops: CDR1 MNHEY, CDR2 SMNVEV (reference sequence). The CDR3 DNA follows: TGTGCCAGCAGTTTGGCGGCCATGGAGACCCAGTACTTC. Protein product: CASSLAAMETQYF.

The V gene is TRBV18, the J gene TRBJ2-2; TRBD2 is a possible D gene (6 bases). The CDR3 covers 14 residues. Germline V lookup: CDR1 KGHSH, CDR2 LQKENI. Trimming pared 6 bases from V and 5 bases from J, leaving 13 bases between. The CDR3 loop is CASSETGETGELFF. CDR3 coding DNA: TGTGCCAGCTCCGAGACGGGGGAGACCGGGGAGCTGTTTTTT.

The chain uses TRBV7-3 and TRBJ1-5; 11 bases agree with TRBD1. This CDR3 spans 15 amino acids. J was trimmed by 5 bases and V by 4 bases; bases with no gene match: 4. Germline V lookup: CDR1 SGHTA, CDR2 FQGTGA. CDR3 region: CASSSDRGRDQPQHF. The CDR3 coding sequence is TGTGCCAGCAGCTCGGACAGGGGGCGAGATCAGCCCCAGCATTTT.

The V call is TRBV2, the J call TRBJ2-2, with D unclear. The germline V gene encodes CDR1 SNHLY and CDR2 FYNNEI. Trimming cost V 4 bases and J 3 bases, with 12 bases left between them. The CDR3 runs 15 residues. The CDR3 DNA reads TGTGCCAGCAGTGCTCAGTCGCCCGACACCGGGGAGCTGTTTTTT. Protein sequence: CASSAQSPDTGELFF.

This sequence joins TRBV5-4 and TRBJ1-4; the D is unclear. V gave up 2 bases and J gave up 6 bases, with 11 bases separating them. Germline CDR1 reads SGHNT; CDR2 reads YYREEE (reference sequence). CDR3 size: 14 residues. CDR3 coding DNA: TGTGCCAGCAGCTTTGACGGACTGGATGAAAAACTGTTTTTT. Residues: CASSFDGLDEKLFF. Filled out from reference TRBV5-4 and TRBJ1-4, the complete variable domain reads ETGVTQSPTHLIKTRGQQVTLRCSSQSGHNTVSWYQQALGQGPQFIFQYYREEENGRGNFPPRFSGLQFPNYSSELNVNALELDDSALYLCASSFDGLDEKLFFGSGTQLSVL.

In DNA, the CDR3 is TGTGCCAGTAGTATAAGTCTAGCGAATCCAAAGGAGCAGTTCTTC. Amino acid sequence: CASSISLANPKEQFF. The chain joins TRBV19 to TRBJ2-1; TRBD2 is a possible D gene (6 bases). Trimming pared 2 bases from V and 10 bases from J, leaving 18 bases between. Germline values: CDR1 LNHDA, CDR2 SQIVND (reference sequence). This CDR3 contains 15 residues.

CDR3 region: CAWSSRRLAVSYEQYF. CDR3 nucleotide sequence: TGTGCCTGGAGTTCCCGCCGACTAGCGGTATCCTACGAGCAGTACTTC. The chain links TRBV30 to TRBJ2-7; 9 bases match TRBD2. Germline V gives CDR1 GTSNPN, CDR2 SVGIG (reference sequence). The trim removed 2 bases at V and 1 base at J, leaving 9 bases unmatched. The CDR3 consists of 16 residues.

The chain uses TRBV28 and TRBJ2-2; unclear D gene. CDR3 length equals 11 residues. Germline values: CDR1 MDHEN, CDR2 SYDVKM. With 6 bases removed from V and 3 bases from J, the gap between germline ends came to 2 bases. DNA of the CDR3: TGTGCCAGCAGAGACACCGGGGAGCTGTTTTTT. The encoded protein is CASRDTGELFF. Full variable domain (remainder filled in from reference TRBV28 and TRBJ2-2): DVKVTQSSRYLVKRTGEKVFLECVQDMDHENMFWYRQDPGLGLRLIYFSYDVKMKEKGDIPEGYSVSREKKERFSLILESASTNQTSMYLCASRDTGELFFGEGSRLTVL.

The CDR3 here is CASSFPPGAYGYTF. The DNA for the CDR3 is TGTGCCAGCAGTTTCCCTCCGGGCGCCTATGGCTACACCTTC. The chain has TRBV28 and TRBJ1-2, with D unclear. This CDR3 spans 14 amino acids. Germline V CDR1 and CDR2: MDHEN, SYDVKM. The V and J ends lost 3 bases and 4 bases respectively, with 12 bases between them.

The chain has TRBV5-4 and TRBJ1-1; D is undetermined. V lost 4 bases and J lost 1, with 14 bases in between. From germline, CDR1 is SGHNT and CDR2 YYREEE (reference sequence). The length of the CDR3 is 15 residues. CDR3 amino acids: CASSHKTGRNTEAFF. The CDR3 bases are TGTGCCAGCAGCCACAAAACCGGACGGAACACTGAAGCTTTCTTT.

The rearrangement joins TRBV6-1 to TRBJ2-7; 10 bases line up with TRBD2. V shed 4 bases, J shed 6 bases, and the junction held 0 bases outside the gene matches. There are 12 residues in the CDR3. Germline values: CDR1 MNHNS, CDR2 SASEGT. CDR3 sequence (DNA): TGTGCCAGCAGTGGACTAGCGGGCGAGCAGTACGTC. Translating gives CASSGLAGEQYV.

The V and J genes are TRBV11-2 and TRBJ1-1; D remains ambiguous. The CDR3 covers 12 residues. Trimming pared 8 bases from V and 1 base from J, leaving 8 bases between. Germline loops: CDR1 SGHAT, CDR2 FQNNGV. In DNA form, the CDR3 reads TGTGCCAGCGGAAAGGAGAACACTGAAGCTTTCTTT. Translation: CASGKENTEAFF.